The rows below give T cell receptor beta chains drawn from one sample of a study of identical twins. TCRdb reprocessed the 5' RACE reads with MiXCR, giving one entry per CDR3 protein. Of hundreds of thousands of distinct CDR3 sequences in the sample, roughly 18% were seen once. The data were also submitted as part of a second study, on T cells expressing NK-cell markers.

Sequences were obtained from PBMCs. The receptor set was obtained from a woman under 30 in good health. CDR3s include the opening cysteine and the closing phenylalanine or tryptophan. D genes are given only for firm matches. Some rows mark clone size as missing; the rest say once, few, many or name a class of expanded clone.

clone_size: -
d_call: -
j_call: TRBJ2-6
v_call: TRBV12-3/TRBV12-4
cdr3_nt: TGTGCCAGCAGCCCGCAGGTTCCCCCTGGGGCCAACGTCCTGACTTTC
cdr3_aa: CASSPQVPPGANVLTF

clone_size: many
d_call: TRBD2
j_call: TRBJ2-7
v_call: TRBV5-1
cdr3_nt: TGCGCCAGCAGCTTGGAGGCCGCCGGGAGGGACGAGCAGTACTTC
cdr3_aa: CASSLEAAGRDEQYF

clone_size: many
d_call: TRBD2
j_call: TRBJ2-1
v_call: TRBV10-2
cdr3_nt: TGCGCCAGCAGCACTAGCGGTTCCTACAATGAGCAGTTCTTC
cdr3_aa: CASSTSGSYNEQFF

clone_size: -
d_call: -
j_call: TRBJ2-7
v_call: TRBV29-1
cdr3_nt: TGCAGCGTTTCGGGACGGAACTACGAGCAGTACTTC
cdr3_aa: CSVSGRNYEQYF

clone_size: few
d_call: TRBD1
j_call: TRBJ1-1
v_call: TRBV3-1
cdr3_nt: TGTGCCAGCAGCCAGGGACAGGTCGGATCCACTGAAGCTTTCTTT
cdr3_aa: CASSQGQVGSTEAFF

clone_size: many
d_call: -
j_call: TRBJ2-1
v_call: TRBV13
cdr3_nt: TGTGCCAGCAGCCTTCGGCCCGGAGGTGAGCAGTTCTTC
cdr3_aa: CASSLRPGGEQFF

clone_size: many
d_call: -
j_call: TRBJ1-1
v_call: TRBV12-3/TRBV12-4
cdr3_nt: TGTGCCAGCAGTTTTAATCCCCGCGCCGCTGAAGCTTTCTTT
cdr3_aa: CASSFNPRAAEAFF

clone_size: -
d_call: -
j_call: TRBJ1-3
v_call: TRBV5-1
cdr3_nt: TGCGCCAGCAGCTTGTTCCCTGGAAACACCATATATTTT
cdr3_aa: CASSLFPGNTIYF

clone_size: -
d_call: -
j_call: TRBJ2-3
v_call: TRBV5-1
cdr3_nt: TGCGCCAGCAGCTTGTTTGCGGGACAACGCACAGATACGCAGTATTTT
cdr3_aa: CASSLFAGQRTDTQYF

clone_size: -
d_call: -
j_call: TRBJ2-7
v_call: TRBV7-2
cdr3_nt: TGTGCCAGCAGCTTAGTAGGGGACAATAACTACGAGCAGTACTTC
cdr3_aa: CASSLVGDNNYEQYF

clone_size: -
d_call: -
j_call: TRBJ2-3
v_call: TRBV6-1
cdr3_nt: TGTGCCAGCAGCCCCCTCGAGAGCACAGATACGCAGTATTTT
cdr3_aa: CASSPLESTDTQYF

clone_size: few
d_call: TRBD1
j_call: TRBJ2-7
v_call: TRBV15
cdr3_nt: TGTGCCACCAGCAGCGGACAGGCCTACGAGCAGTACTTC
cdr3_aa: CATSSGQAYEQYF

clone_size: many
d_call: TRBD1
j_call: TRBJ1-2
v_call: TRBV20-1
cdr3_nt: TGCAGTGCTCTCCAGGGGGCTTCGGACTATGGCTACACCTTC
cdr3_aa: CSALQGASDYGYTF

clone_size: few
d_call: TRBD1
j_call: TRBJ2-7
v_call: TRBV4-3
cdr3_nt: TGCGCCAGCAGCCAAGGTATTGGACAGGGTAGTCACGAGCAGTACTTC
cdr3_aa: CASSQGIGQGSHEQYF

clone_size: -
d_call: TRBD1
j_call: TRBJ2-7
v_call: TRBV12-3/TRBV12-4
cdr3_nt: TGTGCCAGCAACAGACAGGGCGGGCGATTCTACGAGCAGTACTTC
cdr3_aa: CASNRQGGRFYEQYF

clone_size: -
d_call: -
j_call: TRBJ2-3
v_call: TRBV7-9
cdr3_nt: TGTGCCAGCAGCAAACTAGCAGATACGCAGTATTTT
cdr3_aa: CASSKLADTQYF

clone_size: -
d_call: -
j_call: TRBJ2-7
v_call: TRBV7-8
cdr3_nt: TGTGCCAGCAGCCCCGCGGGGGCTAGGCCGTACTTC
cdr3_aa: CASSPAGARPYF

clone_size: few
d_call: TRBD2
j_call: TRBJ2-3
v_call: TRBV20-1
cdr3_nt: TGCAGTGCTAGGGGAGCTAGCGGACAAATGACTAGCACAGATACGCAGTATTTT
cdr3_aa: CSARGASGQMTSTDTQYF

clone_size: -
d_call: TRBD2
j_call: TRBJ2-1
v_call: TRBV5-5
cdr3_nt: TGTGCCAGCAGCGAAACTAGCGGGGGATCCTACAATGAGCAGTTCTTC
cdr3_aa: CASSETSGGSYNEQFF

clone_size: -
d_call: TRBD2
j_call: TRBJ2-1
v_call: TRBV29-1
cdr3_nt: TGCAGCGTTGATGGAGCTAGCGGTGTTGAGCAGTTCTTC
cdr3_aa: CSVDGASGVEQFF

clone_size: few
d_call: -
j_call: TRBJ2-1
v_call: TRBV6-5
cdr3_nt: TGTGCCAGCAGTTTGGGGACTGCTTTGGGCAACAATGCGCAGTTCTTC
cdr3_aa: CASSLGTALGNNAQFF

clone_size: -
d_call: -
j_call: TRBJ2-7
v_call: TRBV5-1
cdr3_nt: TGCGCCAGCAGAGTCCCAGGGGCCGAGCAGTACTTC
cdr3_aa: CASRVPGAEQYF

clone_size: -
d_call: TRBD2
j_call: TRBJ2-3
v_call: TRBV11-2
cdr3_nt: TGTGCCAGCAGCTTTTTACCGGGTACTAGCGCTAGCCCGGGGACGCAGTATTTT
cdr3_aa: CASSFLPGTSASPGTQYF

clone_size: few
d_call: -
j_call: TRBJ2-3
v_call: TRBV27
cdr3_nt: TGTGCCAGCAGTCTACAAAGGCGGGTGTTGGGCACAGATACGCAGTATTTT
cdr3_aa: CASSLQRRVLGTDTQYF

clone_size: -
d_call: TRBD2
j_call: TRBJ2-7
v_call: TRBV3-1
cdr3_nt: TGTGCCAGCCGGACTAGCGGGGCCTACGAGCAGTACTTC
cdr3_aa: CASRTSGAYEQYF

clone_size: once
d_call: -
j_call: TRBJ1-4
v_call: TRBV20-1
cdr3_nt: TGCAGTGCTAGAGGAGGGGAACTGTTTTTT
cdr3_aa: CSARGGELFF

clone_size: few
d_call: -
j_call: TRBJ1-6
v_call: TRBV12-3/TRBV12-4
cdr3_nt: TGTGCCAGCAGTTTTGATTCTCAGGTCCTTCTCCACTTT
cdr3_aa: CASSFDSQVLLHF

clone_size: many
d_call: TRBD2
j_call: TRBJ2-1
v_call: TRBV29-1
cdr3_nt: TGCAGCGTTGACCTTCATAGCGGGGGCCGCTACAATGAGCAGTTCTTC
cdr3_aa: CSVDLHSGGRYNEQFF

clone_size: few
d_call: -
j_call: TRBJ2-3
v_call: TRBV5-1
cdr3_nt: TGCGCCAGCAGCTTGGCCGCAGGGTGTTCCACAGATACGCAGTATTTT
cdr3_aa: CASSLAAGCSTDTQYF

clone_size: few
d_call: -
j_call: TRBJ2-1
v_call: TRBV12-3/TRBV12-4
cdr3_nt: TGTGCCAGCATCCGAGGGGGTAGCAATGAGCAGTTCTTC
cdr3_aa: CASIRGGSNEQFF

clone_size: -
d_call: TRBD1
j_call: TRBJ1-4
v_call: TRBV20-1
cdr3_nt: TGCAGTGCTAGAGAAGGACAGGGAGAACGGTTTTTT
cdr3_aa: CSAREGQGERFF

clone_size: few
d_call: -
j_call: TRBJ2-1
v_call: TRBV29-1
cdr3_nt: TGCAGCCCTTGCTGGGACATTTTCAATGAGCAGTTCTTC
cdr3_aa: CSPCWDIFNEQFF

clone_size: -
d_call: -
j_call: TRBJ1-1
v_call: TRBV11-2
cdr3_nt: TGTGCCAGCAGCTTATGGTTCGGGGGGTCGAGTGAAGCTTTCTTT
cdr3_aa: CASSLWFGGSSEAFF

clone_size: few
d_call: -
j_call: TRBJ2-1
v_call: TRBV6-2/TRBV6-3
cdr3_nt: TGTGCCAGCAGTACCCCTCCCCCTGGCCATGAGCAGTTCTTC
cdr3_aa: CASSTPPPGHEQFF

clone_size: -
d_call: -
j_call: TRBJ2-3
v_call: TRBV20-1
cdr3_nt: TGCAGTGCTAGAGTATCTGGGGGAGGAACAGATACGCAGTATTTT
cdr3_aa: CSARVSGGGTDTQYF

clone_size: -
d_call: TRBD1
j_call: TRBJ2-7
v_call: TRBV5-1
cdr3_nt: TGCGCCAGCAGCCTGACAGGGATATCCTACGAGCAGTACTTC
cdr3_aa: CASSLTGISYEQYF

clone_size: -
d_call: -
j_call: TRBJ2-7
v_call: TRBV20-1
cdr3_nt: TGCAGTGCCTCCCGGGTCCTCTCCTACGAGCAGTACTTC
cdr3_aa: CSASRVLSYEQYF

clone_size: many
d_call: -
j_call: TRBJ2-5
v_call: TRBV6-5
cdr3_nt: TGTGCCAGCAGTTACGGGGGTAGCCGCGAGACCCAGTACTTC
cdr3_aa: CASSYGGSRETQYF

clone_size: -
d_call: -
j_call: TRBJ2-7
v_call: TRBV4-2
cdr3_nt: TGTGCCAGCAGCCAGAACAGGGCTTCGGACGAGCAGTACTTC
cdr3_aa: CASSQNRASDEQYF

clone_size: few
d_call: -
j_call: TRBJ2-7
v_call: TRBV12-3/TRBV12-4
cdr3_nt: TGTGCCAGCACCACCAATCCAAGGTACGAGCAGTACTTC
cdr3_aa: CASTTNPRYEQYF

clone_size: few
d_call: TRBD1
j_call: TRBJ2-1
v_call: TRBV29-1
cdr3_nt: TGCAGCGTTGAAGGGGACAGGGACAATGAGCAGTTCTTC
cdr3_aa: CSVEGDRDNEQFF

clone_size: few
d_call: TRBD2
j_call: TRBJ2-3
v_call: TRBV20-1
cdr3_nt: TGCAGTGCGCCGACTAGCGGGGGCAGGGATACGCAGTATTTT
cdr3_aa: CSAPTSGGRDTQYF

clone_size: once
d_call: -
j_call: TRBJ2-7
v_call: TRBV11-2
cdr3_nt: TGTGCCAGCAGCAAGTTACAGGGCTCCTACGAGCAGTACTTC
cdr3_aa: CASSKLQGSYEQYF

clone_size: few
d_call: TRBD1
j_call: TRBJ2-2
v_call: TRBV12-3/TRBV12-4
cdr3_nt: TGTGCCAGCAGACAGGGGAGAAGCACCGGGGAGCTGTTTTTT
cdr3_aa: CASRQGRSTGELFF

clone_size: -
d_call: TRBD2
j_call: TRBJ2-3
v_call: TRBV12-3/TRBV12-4
cdr3_nt: TGTGCCAGCAGTTCCTCCTCCGGGACTAGCGCCGATACGCAGTATTTT
cdr3_aa: CASSSSSGTSADTQYF

clone_size: many
d_call: TRBD1
j_call: TRBJ2-3
v_call: TRBV12-3/TRBV12-4
cdr3_nt: TGTGCCAGCAGTTCCGGACAGGGAAGACATACGCAGTATTTT
cdr3_aa: CASSSGQGRHTQYF

clone_size: -
d_call: -
j_call: TRBJ2-7
v_call: TRBV6-2/TRBV6-3
cdr3_nt: TGTGCCAGCAGACCCAGGATCACATCCTACGAGCAGTACTTC
cdr3_aa: CASRPRITSYEQYF

clone_size: few
d_call: TRBD1
j_call: TRBJ2-1
v_call: TRBV20-1
cdr3_nt: TGCAGTGCTAGAGGATATTTACCGGACAGGTACAATGAGCAGTTCTTC
cdr3_aa: CSARGYLPDRYNEQFF

clone_size: few
d_call: -
j_call: TRBJ2-3
v_call: TRBV12-3/TRBV12-4
cdr3_nt: TGTGCCAGCAAGGGGTACACAGATACGCAGTATTTT
cdr3_aa: CASKGYTDTQYF

clone_size: -
d_call: -
j_call: TRBJ2-1
v_call: TRBV12-3/TRBV12-4
cdr3_nt: TGTGCCATCGTACTTAGCACAACTTTACACTACAATGAGCAGTTCTTC
cdr3_aa: CAIVLSTTLHYNEQFF

clone_size: -
d_call: -
j_call: TRBJ2-3
v_call: TRBV6-1
cdr3_nt: TGTGCCAGCAGTCCAGGGGCTAGCTCAACGCAGTATTTT
cdr3_aa: CASSPGASSTQYF

clone_size: -
d_call: TRBD1
j_call: TRBJ1-1
v_call: TRBV12-3/TRBV12-4
cdr3_nt: TGTGCCAGCAGTGAACAGGGGACAATGAACACTGAAGCTTTCTTT
cdr3_aa: CASSEQGTMNTEAFF

clone_size: -
d_call: -
j_call: TRBJ2-2
v_call: TRBV7-2
cdr3_nt: TGTGCCAGCAGAGGCCTGACACAGGCCGGGGAGCTGTTTTTT
cdr3_aa: CASRGLTQAGELFF

clone_size: -
d_call: -
j_call: TRBJ2-3
v_call: TRBV2
cdr3_nt: TGTGCCAGCAGTGCGGACAGATTCACAGATACGCAGTATTTT
cdr3_aa: CASSADRFTDTQYF